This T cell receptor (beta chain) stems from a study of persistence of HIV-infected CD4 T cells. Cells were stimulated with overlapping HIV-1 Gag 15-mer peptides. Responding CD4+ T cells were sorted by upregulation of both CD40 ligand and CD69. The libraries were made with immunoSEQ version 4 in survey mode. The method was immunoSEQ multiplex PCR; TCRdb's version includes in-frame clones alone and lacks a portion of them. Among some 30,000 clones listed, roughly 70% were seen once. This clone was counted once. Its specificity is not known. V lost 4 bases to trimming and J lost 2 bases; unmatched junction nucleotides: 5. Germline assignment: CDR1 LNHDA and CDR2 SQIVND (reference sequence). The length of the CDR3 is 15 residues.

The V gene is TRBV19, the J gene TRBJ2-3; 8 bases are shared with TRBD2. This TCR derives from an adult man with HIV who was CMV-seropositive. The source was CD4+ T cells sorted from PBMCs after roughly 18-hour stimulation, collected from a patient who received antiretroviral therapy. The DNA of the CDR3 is TGTGCCAGTAGTAGCAGACTAGCGAACACAGATACGCAGTATTTT. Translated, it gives CASSSRLANTDTQYF.